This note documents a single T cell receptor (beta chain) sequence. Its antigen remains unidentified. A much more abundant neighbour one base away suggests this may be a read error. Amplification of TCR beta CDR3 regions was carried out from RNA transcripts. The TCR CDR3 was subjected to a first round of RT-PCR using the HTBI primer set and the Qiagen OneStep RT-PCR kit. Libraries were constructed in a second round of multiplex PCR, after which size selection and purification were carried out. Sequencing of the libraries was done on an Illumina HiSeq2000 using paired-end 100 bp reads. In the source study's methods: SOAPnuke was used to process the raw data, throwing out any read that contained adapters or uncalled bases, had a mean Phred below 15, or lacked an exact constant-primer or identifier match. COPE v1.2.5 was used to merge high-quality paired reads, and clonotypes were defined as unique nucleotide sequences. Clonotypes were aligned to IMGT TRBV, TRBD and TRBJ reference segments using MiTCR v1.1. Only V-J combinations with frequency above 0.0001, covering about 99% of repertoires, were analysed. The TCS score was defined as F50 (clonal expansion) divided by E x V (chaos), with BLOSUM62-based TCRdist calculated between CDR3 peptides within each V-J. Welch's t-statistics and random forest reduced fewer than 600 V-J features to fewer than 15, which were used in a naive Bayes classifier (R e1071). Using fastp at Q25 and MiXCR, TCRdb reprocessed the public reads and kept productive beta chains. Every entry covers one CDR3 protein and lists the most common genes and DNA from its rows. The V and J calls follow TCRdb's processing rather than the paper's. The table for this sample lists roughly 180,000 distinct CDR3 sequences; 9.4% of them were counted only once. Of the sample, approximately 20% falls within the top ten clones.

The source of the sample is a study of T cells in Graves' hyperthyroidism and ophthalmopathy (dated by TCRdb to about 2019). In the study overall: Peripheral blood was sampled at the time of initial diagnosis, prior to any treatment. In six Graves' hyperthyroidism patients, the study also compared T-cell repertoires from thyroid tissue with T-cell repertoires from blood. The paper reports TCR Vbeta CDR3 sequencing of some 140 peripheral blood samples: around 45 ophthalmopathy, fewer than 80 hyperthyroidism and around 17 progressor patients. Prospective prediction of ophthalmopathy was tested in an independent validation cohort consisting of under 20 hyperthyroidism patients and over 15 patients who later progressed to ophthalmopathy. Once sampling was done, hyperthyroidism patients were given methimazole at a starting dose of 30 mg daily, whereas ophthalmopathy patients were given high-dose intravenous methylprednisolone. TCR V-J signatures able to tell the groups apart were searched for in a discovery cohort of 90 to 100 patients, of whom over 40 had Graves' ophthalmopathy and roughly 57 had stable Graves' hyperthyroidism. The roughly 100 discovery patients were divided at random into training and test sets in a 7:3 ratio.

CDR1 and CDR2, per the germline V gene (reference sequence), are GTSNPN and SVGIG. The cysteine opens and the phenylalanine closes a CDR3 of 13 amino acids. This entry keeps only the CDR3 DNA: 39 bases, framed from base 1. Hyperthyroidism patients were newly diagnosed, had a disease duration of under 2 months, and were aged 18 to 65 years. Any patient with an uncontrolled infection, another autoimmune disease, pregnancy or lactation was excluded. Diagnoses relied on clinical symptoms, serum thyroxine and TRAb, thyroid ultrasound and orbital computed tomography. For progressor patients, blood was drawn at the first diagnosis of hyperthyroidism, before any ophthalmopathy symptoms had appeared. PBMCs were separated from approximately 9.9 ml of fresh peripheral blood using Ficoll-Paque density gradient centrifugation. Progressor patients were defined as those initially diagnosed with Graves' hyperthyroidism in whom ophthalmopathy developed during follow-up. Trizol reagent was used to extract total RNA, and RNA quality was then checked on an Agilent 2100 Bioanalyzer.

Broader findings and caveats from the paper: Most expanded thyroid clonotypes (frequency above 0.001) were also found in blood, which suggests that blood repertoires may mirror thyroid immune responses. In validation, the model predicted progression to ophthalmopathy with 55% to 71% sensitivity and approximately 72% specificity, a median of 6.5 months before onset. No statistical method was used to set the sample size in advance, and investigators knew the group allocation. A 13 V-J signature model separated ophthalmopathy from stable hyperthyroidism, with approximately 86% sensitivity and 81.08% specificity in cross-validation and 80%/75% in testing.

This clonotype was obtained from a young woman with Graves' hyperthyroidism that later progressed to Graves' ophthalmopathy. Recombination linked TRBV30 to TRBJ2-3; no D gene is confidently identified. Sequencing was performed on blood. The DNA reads TGTGCCTGGGGTGTAATTGGGACAGATACGCAGTATTTT. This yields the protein CAWGVIGTDTQYF.